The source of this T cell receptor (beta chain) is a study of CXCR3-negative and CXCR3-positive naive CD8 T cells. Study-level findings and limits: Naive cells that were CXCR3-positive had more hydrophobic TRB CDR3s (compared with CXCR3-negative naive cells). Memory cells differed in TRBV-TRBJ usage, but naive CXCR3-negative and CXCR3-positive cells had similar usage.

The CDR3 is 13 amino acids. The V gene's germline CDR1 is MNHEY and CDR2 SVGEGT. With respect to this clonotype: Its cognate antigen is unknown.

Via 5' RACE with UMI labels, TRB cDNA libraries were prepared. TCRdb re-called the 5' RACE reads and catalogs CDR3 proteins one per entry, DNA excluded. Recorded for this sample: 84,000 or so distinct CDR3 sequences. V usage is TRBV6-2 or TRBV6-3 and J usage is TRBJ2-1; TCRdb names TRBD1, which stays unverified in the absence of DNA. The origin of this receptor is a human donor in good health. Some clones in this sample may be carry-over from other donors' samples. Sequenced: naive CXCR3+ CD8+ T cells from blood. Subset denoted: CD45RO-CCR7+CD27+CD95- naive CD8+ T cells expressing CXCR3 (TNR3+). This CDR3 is CASSSGQGGEQFF.